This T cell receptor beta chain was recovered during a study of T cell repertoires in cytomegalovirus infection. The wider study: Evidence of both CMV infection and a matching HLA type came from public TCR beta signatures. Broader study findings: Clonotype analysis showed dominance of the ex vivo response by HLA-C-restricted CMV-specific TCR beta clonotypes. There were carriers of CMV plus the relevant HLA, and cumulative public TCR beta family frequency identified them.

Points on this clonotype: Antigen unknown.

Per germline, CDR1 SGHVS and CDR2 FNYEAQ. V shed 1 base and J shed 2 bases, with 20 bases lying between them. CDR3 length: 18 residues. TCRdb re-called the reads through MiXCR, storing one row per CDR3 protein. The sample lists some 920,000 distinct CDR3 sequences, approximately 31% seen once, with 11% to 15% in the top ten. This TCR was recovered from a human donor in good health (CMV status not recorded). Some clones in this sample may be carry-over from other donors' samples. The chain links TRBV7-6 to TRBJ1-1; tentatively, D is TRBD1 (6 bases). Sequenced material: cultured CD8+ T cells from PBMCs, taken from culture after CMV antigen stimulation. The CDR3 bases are TGTGCCAGCAGCTTAGGGGGGGGTGGACAGCATCCCAACACTGAAGCTTTCTTT. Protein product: CASSLGGGGQHPNTEAFF.